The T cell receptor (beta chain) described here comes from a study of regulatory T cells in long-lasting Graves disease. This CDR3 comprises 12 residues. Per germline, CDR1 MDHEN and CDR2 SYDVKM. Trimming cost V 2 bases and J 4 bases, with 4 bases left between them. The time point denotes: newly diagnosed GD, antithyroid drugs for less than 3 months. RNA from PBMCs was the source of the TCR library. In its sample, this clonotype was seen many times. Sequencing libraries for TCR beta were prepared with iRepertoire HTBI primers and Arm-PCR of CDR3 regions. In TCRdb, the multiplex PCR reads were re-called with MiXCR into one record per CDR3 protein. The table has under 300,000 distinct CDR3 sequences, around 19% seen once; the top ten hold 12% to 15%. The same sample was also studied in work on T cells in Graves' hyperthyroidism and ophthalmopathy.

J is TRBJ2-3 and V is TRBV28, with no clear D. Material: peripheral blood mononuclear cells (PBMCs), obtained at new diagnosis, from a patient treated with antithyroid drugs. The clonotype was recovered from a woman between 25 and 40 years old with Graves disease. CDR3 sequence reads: CASSLQADTQYF. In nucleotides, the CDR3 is TGTGCCAGCAGTTTACAAGCAGATACGCAGTATTTT.